This entry concerns a single TCR beta chain. The target antigen is unknown. Generated by immunoSEQ multiplex PCR, the TCRdb table keeps only in-frame clones and is missing some. The repertoire holds 150,000 to 200,000 clones, with more than 75% as singletons. This sample was included in a study of cytomegalovirus exposure and HLA in healthy donors. Trimming cost V 3 bases and J 4 bases; bases outside gene matches: 5. Germline assignment: CDR1 GTSNPN and CDR2 SVGIG (reference sequence). This CDR3 comprises 13 residues. Points from the study as a whole: Reportedly, diagnosis of cytomegalovirus status by the classifier showed high specificity and sensitivity.

The receptor comes from a woman aged 18-29 years in good health and CMV-seronegative. The sample was PBMCs. This sequence joins TRBV30 and TRBJ1-2, with 7 positions matching TRBD1. For the CDR3, the DNA is TGTGCCTGGAGCCGGGGACAGACCTATGGCTACACCTTC. Translated, it gives CAWSRGQTYGYTF.